This entry lists 11 T cell receptor beta chains sequenced from one sample in a study of OX40 agonist ivuxolimab in advanced cancers. TCRdb keeps only in-frame clones here, not all; method: immunoSEQ multiplex PCR. The table includes approximately 76,000 clones, 80% to 90% detected once. The material was CD4+ or CD8+ T cells sorted from blood, obtained in a trial of the OX40 agonist ivuxolimab. These receptors all stem from an adult with an advanced solid tumor such as melanoma, head and neck, liver or kidney cancer.

This chain joins TRBV30 and TRBJ1-4, with a possible D match to TRBD1 (5 bases). The CDR3 spans 17 residues. Germline values: CDR1 GTSNPN, CDR2 SVGIG (reference sequence). Trimming removed 4 bases from V and 0 bases from J, with 18 bases in between. In nucleotides, the CDR3 is TGTGCCTGGACCGGGATGGGGCAAGTTGCAACTAATGAAAAACTGTTTTTT. This sequence encodes CAWTGMGQVATNEKLFF.

The chain recombines TRBV6-1 with TRBJ1-5; TRBD1 is a possible D gene (5 bases). Germline lookup yields CDR1 MNHNS and CDR2 SASEGT. The CDR3 runs 14 residues. Between the trimmed V and J ends, which lost 3 bases and 6 bases, there was a span of 12 bases. CDR3 protein: CASSEVGATQPQHF. In nucleotides, the CDR3 is TGTGCCAGCAGTGAGGTTGGGGCTACTCAGCCCCAGCATTTT.

This rearrangement joins TRBV7-9 to TRBJ2-3; 7 bases match TRBD1. CDR1 is SEHNR and CDR2 is FQNEAQ in the germline V gene (reference sequence). V was clipped by 1 base and J by 1 base; unmatched bases: 2. This CDR3 has 15 residues. This CDR3 reads CASSLGGGGTDTQYF. The CDR3 DNA reads as TGTGCCAGCAGCTTAGGAGGGGGCGGCACAGATACGCAGTATTTT. The whole variable domain, filled in from reference TRBV7-9 and TRBJ2-3, reads DTGVSQNPRHKITKRGQNVTFRCDPISEHNRLYWYRQTLGQGPEFLTYFQNEAQLEKSRLLSDRFSAERPKGSFSTLEIQRTEQGDSAMYLCASSLGGGGTDTQYFGPGTRLTVL.

The chain combines TRBV4-1 with TRBJ2-1; D might be TRBD1 (6 bases). This CDR3 has 16 amino acids. V gave up 0 bases and J gave up 9 bases, with 18 bases separating them. Germline V gene lookup returns CDR1 MGHRA and CDR2 YSYEKL. The CDR3 protein is CASSQDLGERGSEQFF. The CDR3 DNA sequence: TGCGCCAGCAGCCAAGATTTGGGGGAGAGGGGGAGTGAGCAGTTCTTC.

Concerning this clone: Additional DNA sequences in this sample encode the identical CDR3. The V call is TRBV28, the J call TRBJ1-2; D uncertain. Trimming shortened V by 6 bases and J by 4 bases, and 12 bases separated the two germline ends. This CDR3 has 13 residues. Per the germline V gene, CDR1 is MDHEN and CDR2 is SYDVKM. CDR3 sequence: CASSLSKGYGYTF. CDR3 DNA sequence: TGTGCCAGCAGCTTAAGTAAGGGCTATGGCTACACCTTC.

The rearrangement joins TRBV9 to TRBJ1-2; the match to TRBD1 covers 7 bases. Trimming took 0 bases from V and 3 from J; bases not matched to a gene: 2. The CDR3 runs to 14 residues. CDR1 and CDR2 (germline): SGDLS, YYNGEE. Written as DNA, the CDR3 is TGTGCCAGCAGCGTAGGACAGGGAGACTATGGCTACACCTTC. Its protein product is CASSVGQGDYGYTF.

The CDR3 nucleotides read TGTGCTAGTGGTTTGGCCCTCGGACAGACCTTCTCTGGAAACACCATATATTTT. Translating it yields CASGLALGQTFSGNTIYF. The chain uses TRBV12-5 and TRBJ1-3; possibly TRBD1 for D (6 bases). The CDR3 length is 18 residues. V lost 1 base and J lost 0, with 16 bases in between. In germline, CDR1 is LGHNT, CDR2 FRNRAP.

CDR3 loop: CASSPNAGQQETQYF. The CDR3 bases are TGTGCCAGCTCACCAAACGCGGGGCAGCAGGAGACCCAGTACTTC. The J gene is TRBJ2-5, the V gene TRBV18, with a tentative D call TRBD2 (6 bases). Germline loops: CDR1 KGHSH, CDR2 LQKENI. This CDR3 comprises 15 residues. Trimming removed 2 bases at V and 5 bases at J, with 15 bases between.

The chain links TRBV7-8 to TRBJ2-3; 14 bases fit TRBD2. This CDR3 has 17 amino acids. J was trimmed by 8 bases and V by 5 bases; bases with no gene match: 12. The germline CDR1 and CDR2 sequences are SGHVS and FQNEAQ. The DNA of the CDR3 is TGTGCCAGCAGCCCCGAGCTGGGACTAGCGGGAGTACGTACGCAGTATTTT. Encoded protein: CASSPELGLAGVRTQYF.

V and J are TRBV18 and TRBJ2-1; TRBD1 aligns across 7 bases. Germline CDR1 and CDR2: KGHSH and LQKENI. Trimming cost V 3 bases and J 6 bases; bases outside gene matches: 14. This CDR3 has 17 residues. The CDR3 region is CASSPRKGGGASNEQFF. The DNA of the CDR3 is TGTGCCAGCTCACCCCGGAAAGGGGGCGGCGCGAGCAATGAGCAGTTCTTC.

This clone appeared a single time. V gene TRBV6-6 combines with J gene TRBJ1-1; 8 bases align to TRBD1. In germline, CDR1 is MNHNY, CDR2 SVGAGI (reference sequence). The V and J ends lost 6 bases and 10 bases, in that order; junction bases with no gene match: 7. This CDR3 has 12 residues. As DNA, the CDR3 is TGTGCCAGCAGCCAAGGACAGGGCGCAGCTTTCTTT. This codes for CASSQGQGAAFF.